Listed below are T cell receptor beta chains from one sample, sequenced in a study of T cell responses to AZD1222 COVID-19 vaccine. Generated by immunoSEQ multiplex PCR, the TCRdb table keeps only in-frame clones and is missing some. The data contain fewer than 100,000 clones, around nine tenths of them singletons. The sample in question was peripheral blood, obtained 28 days after the second AZD1222 dose. The receptors originated from an adult who received the AZD1222 COVID-19 vaccine. The CDR3 runs from the conserved cysteine through the conserved F or W. Fields, in order: CDR3 length, D gene, J gene, clone size, V gene, CDR3 DNA, CDR3 protein. The D gene is left open where the match is weak. Size tells how often a clone was seen (once, few, many) or the class of an expanded clone, and some rows leave it out.

>13|-|TRBJ1-1|-|TRBV4-1
TGCGCCAGCAGCCAAGCCCCAGGGGAGTCAGCTTTCTTT
CASSQAPGESAFF
>12|-|TRBJ1-1|-|TRBV29-1
TGCAGCGTTGAAGCACTCCACACTGAAGCTTTCTTT
CSVEALHTEAFF
>16|-|TRBJ1-1|few|TRBV7-6
TGTGCCAGCAGCTCGCTCCAGGGCCGGCAGAGGACTGAAGCTTTCTTT
CASSSLQGRQRTEAFF
>13|-|TRBJ1-2|-|TRBV5-6
TGTGCCAGCAGCTTTTGGGGAAACTATGGCTACACCTTC
CASSFWGNYGYTF
>16|-|TRBJ1-5|-|TRBV2
TGTGCCAGCAGTGAAGCGGGGCAGGGTCGCAATCAGCCCCAGCATTTT
CASSEAGQGRNQPQHF
>13|-|TRBJ1-2|-|TRBV11-2
TGTGCCAGCAGCCCCGTTTTGGGGGGCGGCTACACCTTC
CASSPVLGGGYTF
>14|-|TRBJ2-3|-|TRBV6-5
TGTGCCAGCTCATCGGAGGGCGGAGCAGATACGCAGTATTTT
CASSSEGGADTQYF
>10|-|TRBJ1-2|-|TRBV6-5
TGTGCCAGCCAGAGGAATGGCTACACCTTC
CASQRNGYTF
>15|TRBD1|TRBJ1-5|-|TRBV2
TGTGCCAGCAGTGGGACAGGCCCCCTAAATCAGCCCCAGCATTTT
CASSGTGPLNQPQHF
>14|TRBD1|TRBJ1-5|-|TRBV19
TGTGCCAGTAGCTTGACAGGGGGCAATCAGCCCCAGCATTTT
CASSLTGGNQPQHF
>14|-|TRBJ1-2|-|TRBV5-4
TGTGCCAGCAGCTTGGGCGGGGATCGGGGTGGCTACACCTTC
CASSLGGDRGGYTF
>15|-|TRBJ2-2|-|TRBV19
TGTGCCAGTAGTATAAGGCGGCTGAACACCGGGGAGCTGTTTTTT
CASSIRRLNTGELFF
>17|TRBD2|TRBJ2-7|-|TRBV5-1
TGCGCCAGCAGCAGGGGACTAGCGGGAGCAGAGGCCTACGAGCAGTACTTC
CASSRGLAGAEAYEQYF
>14|-|TRBJ1-5|-|TRBV19
TGTGCCAGTAGTTTTCTTTTTGCGGATCAGCCCCAGCATTTT
CASSFLFADQPQHF
>17|-|TRBJ2-1|-|TRBV24-1
TGTGCCACCAGTGAGCCTCGGGGGGCTGGTACCTTGAATGAGCAGTTCTTC
CATSEPRGAGTLNEQFF
>14|-|TRBJ2-2|-|TRBV18
TGTGCCAGCTCAATGCGGGGGAACACCGGGGAGCTGTTTTTT
CASSMRGNTGELFF
>18|TRBD2|TRBJ2-3|-|TRBV18
TGTGCCAGCTCACCGAGGACTAGCGGGAGAACGAGCGCAGATACGCAGTATTTT
CASSPRTSGRTSADTQYF
>13|-|TRBJ1-5|once|TRBV6-4
TGTGCCAGCAGTGACTTAGAGGGGCAGCCCCAGCATTTT
CASSDLEGQPQHF
>13|-|TRBJ2-1|once|TRBV2
TGTGCCAGCAGTGTGGGGCAGTACAATGAGCAGTTCTTC
CASSVGQYNEQFF
>15|TRBD2|TRBJ2-7|few|TRBV28
TGTGCCAGCAGCACAGTTGAGGGGAGGGCCTACGAGCAGTACTTC
CASSTVEGRAYEQYF
>15|TRBD2|TRBJ2-1|-|TRBV6-6
TGTGCCAGCAGTCCTCGGACTAGCGGATACAATGAGCAGTTCTTC
CASSPRTSGYNEQFF
>13|-|TRBJ1-6|-|TRBV9
TGTGCCAGCAGCCCCAGGCCTAATTCACCCCTCCACTTT
CASSPRPNSPLHF
>17|-|TRBJ2-1|-|TRBV7-9
TGTGCCAGCAGCCCCCGTTTGGGGCGGGCCTCCTACAATGAGCAGTTCTTC
CASSPRLGRASYNEQFF
>14|-|TRBJ1-3|-|TRBV5-6
TGTGCCAGCAGCTTGGGGAGTACTGGAAACACCATATATTTT
CASSLGSTGNTIYF
>17|-|TRBJ2-2|-|TRBV5-5
TGTGCCAGCAGCTTGGCCAGCCGGGGCGCAAACACCGGGGAGCTGTTTTTT
CASSLASRGANTGELFF
>14|-|TRBJ1-5|-|TRBV6-5
TGTGCCAGCGGTCACCCCTATAGCAATCAGCCCCAGCATTTT
CASGHPYSNQPQHF
>14|-|TRBJ1-4|-|TRBV15
TGTGCCACCAGCAACCCGGTTGTTAATGAAAAACTGTTTTTT
CATSNPVVNEKLFF
>16|TRBD2|TRBJ2-3|-|TRBV5-4
TGTGCCAGCAGAACCCGACTAGCGGGAGCGGAGGATACGCAGTATTTT
CASRTRLAGAEDTQYF
>16|TRBD1|TRBJ2-1|few|TRBV6-1
TGTGCCAGCAGTGAAGCGAGGGGACAGGGGGTCAATGAGCAGTTCTTC
CASSEARGQGVNEQFF
>15|-|TRBJ1-1|once|TRBV18
TGTGCCAGCTCACCACTAGAGTCAGTGGACACTGAAGCTTTCTTT
CASSPLESVDTEAFF
>14|-|TRBJ1-5|-|TRBV27
TGTGCCAGCAGTTCCGGACGGCGGTTGGAGCCCCAGCATTTT
CASSSGRRLEPQHF
>15|-|TRBJ1-4|-|TRBV19
TGTGCCAGTAGTTATCCTCCGGCTCGTAATGAAAAACTGTTTTTT
CASSYPPARNEKLFF
>13|TRBD1|TRBJ1-5|-|TRBV6-5
TGTGCCAGCAATACAGGGGACAATCAGCCCCAGCATTTT
CASNTGDNQPQHF
>14|TRBD1|TRBJ1-4|-|TRBV18
TGTGCCAGCTCACACGGACAGGGGGATGAAAAACTGTTTTTT
CASSHGQGDEKLFF
>16|TRBD2|TRBJ2-1|few|TRBV9
TGTGCCAGCAGCCCCTACGCTAGCGGGAGGGCCAATGAGCAGTTCTTC
CASSPYASGRANEQFF
>16|-|TRBJ2-2|-|TRBV7-9
TGTGCCAGCAGTCCCGGGGCGAGGGCCGTGACCGGGGAGCTGTTTTTT
CASSPGARAVTGELFF
>13|TRBD1|TRBJ1-4|-|TRBV18
TGTGCCAGCTCACCTGGGACAGATGAAAAACTGTTTTTT
CASSPGTDEKLFF
>15|-|TRBJ1-3|-|TRBV5-1
TGCGCCAGCAGCTTGGCGGCAGCCTCTGGAAACACCATATATTTT
CASSLAAASGNTIYF
>13|-|TRBJ1-5|-|TRBV7-9
TGTGCCAGCAGCTTGACGGGGAATCAGCCCCAGCATTTT
CASSLTGNQPQHF
>12|-|TRBJ1-5|-|TRBV28
TGTGCCAGTCAGAACGGTAATCAGCCCCAGCATTTT
CASQNGNQPQHF
>16|-|TRBJ1-2|-|TRBV3-1/TRBV3-2
TGTGCCAGCAGCCATGGAGGGGGGGGTGGTGGCTATGGCTACACCTTC
CASSHGGGGGGYGYTF
>15|TRBD1|TRBJ2-7|-|TRBV5-1
TGCGCCAGCAGCTTAGCCCAGGGGGCGAGGAACGAGCAGTACTTC
CASSLAQGARNEQYF
>15|-|TRBJ2-2|-|TRBV7-7
TGTGCCAGCAGCACCGGGCTCGTAGGCACCGGGGAGCTGTTTTTT
CASSTGLVGTGELFF
>14|TRBD2|TRBJ2-1|-|TRBV18
TGTGCCAGCTCGACTAGCGGGTATAACAATGAGCAGTTCTTC
CASSTSGYNNEQFF
>15|-|TRBJ2-3|-|TRBV2
TGTGCCAGCAGTGCAGGGCAGGGGTACACAGATACGCAGTATTTT
CASSAGQGYTDTQYF
>16|TRBD2|TRBJ2-3|-|TRBV27
TGTGCCAGCAGTCTCAGAGCGGGGGGATACACAGATACGCAGTATTTT
CASSLRAGGYTDTQYF
>15|-|TRBJ1-1|few|TRBV27
TGTGCCAGCAGGCCCGGGCCATTAGGGATGCATGAAGCTTTCTTT
CASRPGPLGMHEAFF
>16|-|TRBJ2-1|-|TRBV7-2
TGTGCCAGCAGCTTGGACTTACACCCCTCTTACAATGAGCAGTTCTTC
CASSLDLHPSYNEQFF
>11|-|TRBJ1-1|few|TRBV5-4
TGTGCCAGCAGTTTATTAGACGAGGCTTTCTTT
CASSLLDEAFF
>14|TRBD1|TRBJ2-7|-|TRBV29-1
TGCAGCGCCGTGGGGCCAGGGGGCGGTTACGAGCAGTACTTC
CSAVGPGGGYEQYF
>16|TRBD1|TRBJ1-2|once|TRBV27
TGTGCCAGCAGCCAGGGACAGGGGACCTTAGGCTATGGCTACACCTTC
CASSQGQGTLGYGYTF
>17|-|TRBJ2-6|-|TRBV25-1
TGTGCCAGCAGTGCCGGGACGGGAGTCTCTGGGGCCAACGTCCTGACTTTC
CASSAGTGVSGANVLTF
>15|TRBD2|TRBJ2-1|-|TRBV24-1
TGTGCCACCAGTGATCGACTAGCGCCTTACAATGAGCAGTTCTTC
CATSDRLAPYNEQFF
>16|TRBD2|TRBJ2-1|once|TRBV5-1
TGCGCCAGCAGCTTGCGGTGGGGAGGGCCCTACAATGAGCAGTTCTTC
CASSLRWGGPYNEQFF
>15|TRBD2|TRBJ2-1|-|TRBV30
TGTGCCTGGAGTGCGGGGACTAGCGCAAACAATGAGCAGTTCTTC
CAWSAGTSANNEQFF
>16|TRBD1|TRBJ2-3|-|TRBV5-1
TGCGCCAGCAGCCCGACGGGACAGACAGGCACAGATACGCAGTATTTT
CASSPTGQTGTDTQYF
>18|-|TRBJ1-2|-|TRBV14
TGTGCCAGCAGCCAAGTGGGGATTGACAGGATACTAATGTATGGCTACACCTTC
CASSQVGIDRILMYGYTF
>15|TRBD2|TRBJ2-4|few|TRBV27
TGTGCCAGAGGAGGGACTAAGGGAGGCAAAAACATTCAGTACTTC
CARGGTKGGKNIQYF
>13|-|TRBJ1-5|once|TRBV19
TGTGCCGGACGCAGGGTCGGCAATCAGCCCCAGCATTTT
CAGRRVGNQPQHF